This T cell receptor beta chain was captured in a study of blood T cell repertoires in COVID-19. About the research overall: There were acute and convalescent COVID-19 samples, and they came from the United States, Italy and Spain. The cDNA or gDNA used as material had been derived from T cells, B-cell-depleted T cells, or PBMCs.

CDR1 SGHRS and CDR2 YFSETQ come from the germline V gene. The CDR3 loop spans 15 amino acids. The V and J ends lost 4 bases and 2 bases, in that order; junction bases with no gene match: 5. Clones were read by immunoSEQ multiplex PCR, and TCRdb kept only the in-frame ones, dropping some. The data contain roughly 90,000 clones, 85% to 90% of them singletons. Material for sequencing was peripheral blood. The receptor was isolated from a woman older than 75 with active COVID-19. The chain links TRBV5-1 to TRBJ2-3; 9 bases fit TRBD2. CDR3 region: CASSGSGRDTDTQYF. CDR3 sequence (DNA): TGCGCCAGCAGCGGTAGCGGGAGAGACACAGATACGCAGTATTTT.